These T cell receptor beta chains were read from a single sample in a study. Via MiXCR, TCRdb re-called the RT-PCR reads, giving one row per CDR3 protein. In the table there are approximately 720,000 distinct CDR3 sequences, 14% of which are singletons. What was sequenced was memory CD4+ T cells from blood. These receptor sequences come from a female donor in good health, serving as a healthy control. Both conserved end residues are part of each CDR3. Each record gives: V gene, J gene, D gene, clone size, CDR3 DNA, CDR3 protein. A D gene is named only where the DNA matches it firmly. Some rows have no size entry. The others give once, few or many, or a class for an expanded clone.

TRBV28,TRBJ2-7,TRBD1,-,TGTGCCAGCCTGCGACAGGGTAACGAGCAGTACTTC,CASLRQGNEQYF
TRBV5-1,TRBJ2-7,TRBD1,few,TGCGCCAGCAGCTTGGCGACAGGGAGAGGTGAGCAGTACTTC,CASSLATGRGEQYF
TRBV24-1,TRBJ2-2,-,-,TGTGCCACCAGTGACTGGGACTCTTCCCCCGGGGAGCTGTTTTTT,CATSDWDSSPGELFF
TRBV12-3/TRBV12-4,TRBJ1-2,-,-,TGTGCCAGCAGTTTGACGGCATCAAATGGCTACACCTTC,CASSLTASNGYTF
TRBV5-1,TRBJ2-5,-,few,TGCGCCAGCAGCCTTTCCACAGGAGGTTACGAGACCCAGTACTTC,CASSLSTGGYETQYF
TRBV6-5,TRBJ1-4,-,many,TGTGCCAGCAGTCTCCGCAGGACAACTAATGAAAAACTGTTTTTT,CASSLRRTTNEKLFF
TRBV7-2,TRBJ2-2,-,many,TGTGCCAGCAGCTTATATCCCACCGGGGAGCTGTTTTTT,CASSLYPTGELFF
TRBV7-2,TRBJ1-5,-,-,TGTGCCAGCAGCTTACAGGTTCAAGGGCCCCAGCATTTT,CASSLQVQGPQHF
TRBV6-6,TRBJ2-7,-,many,TGTGCCAGCAGTCAAACCGGTTACGAGCAGTACTTC,CASSQTGYEQYF
TRBV29-1,TRBJ1-2,TRBD1,many,TGCAGCGTTGAAGGTTCCTATGGACAGGGAGGCAACACCTTC,CSVEGSYGQGGNTF
TRBV5-1,TRBJ2-1,-,-,TGCGCCAGCAGCTTTTCTTCGAACAATGAGCAGTTCTTC,CASSFSSNNEQFF
TRBV3-1,TRBJ2-5,-,many,TGTGCCAGCAGCCCGGTCGGAGGCCAAGAGACCCAGTACTTC,CASSPVGGQETQYF
TRBV20-1,TRBJ2-5,TRBD2,few,TGCAGTGCTAGAGACGTAGGACTAGCGAGAGGGACCCAGTACTTC,CSARDVGLARGTQYF
TRBV6-1,TRBJ1-1,-,-,TGTGCCAGCAGGGATCGAGGACAGCCGAACACTGAAGCTTTCTTT,CASRDRGQPNTEAFF
TRBV20-1,TRBJ1-5,-,many,TGCAGTGCTAGAGACAGGGCGGTCGGGAGTCAGCCCCAGCATTTT,CSARDRAVGSQPQHF
TRBV7-3,TRBJ2-3,-,many,TGTGCCAGCAGCTTAGAGCAATCAGATACGCAGTATTTT,CASSLEQSDTQYF
TRBV7-2,TRBJ2-3,-,-,TGTGCCAGCAGCTTCCAGGGGGGTCCAGATACGCAGTATTTT,CASSFQGGPDTQYF
TRBV9,TRBJ2-2,-,-,TGTGCCAGCAGCGTATATGGTAGCGGCCTGCCCGGGGAGCTGTTTTTT,CASSVYGSGLPGELFF
TRBV29-1,TRBJ2-3,-,-,TGCAGCGTTGAGTTTACGGCCAGGGCGGAAGATACGCAGTATTTT,CSVEFTARAEDTQYF
TRBV28,TRBJ1-1,-,-,TGTGCCAGCACCGGACAAAGTTCTGAAGCTTTCTTT,CASTGQSSEAFF
TRBV10-3,TRBJ1-3,TRBD1,many,TGTGCCATCAGTGAGTCGACAGGGACTGGAAACACCATATATTTT,CAISESTGTGNTIYF
TRBV19,TRBJ2-1,TRBD2,-,TGTGCCAGTAGCACACCTCCAAGGACTAGCGGGAGGCCTTACAATGAGCAGTTCTTC,CASSTPPRTSGRPYNEQFF
TRBV20-1,TRBJ2-1,-,-,TGCAGTGCTTTTAGGGCGTCGGGTGTTGATAATGAGCAGTTCTTC,CSAFRASGVDNEQFF
TRBV5-1,TRBJ2-1,TRBD2,few,TGCGCCAGCAGCTTGGCCCCTAGCGGGAGCTACAATGAGCAGTTCTTC,CASSLAPSGSYNEQFF
TRBV12-5,TRBJ1-1,TRBD1,few,TGTGCTAGTGCCTACAGACCAGGGGGTACGACTTTCTTT,CASAYRPGGTTFF
TRBV6-2/TRBV6-3,TRBJ1-5,-,few,TGTGCCCGGCGTAACCAGCCCCAGCATTTT,CARRNQPQHF
TRBV4-3,TRBJ1-2,-,-,TGCGCCAGCAGCCAAGATGTCAACGGGGGGCAAAGCTATGGCTACACCTTC,CASSQDVNGGQSYGYTF
TRBV29-1,TRBJ2-7,-,-,TGCAGCCTTGATAGCAGGAACGAGCAGTACTTC,CSLDSRNEQYF
TRBV12-3/TRBV12-4,TRBJ2-1,-,many,TGTGCCAGCACCCTGTGGCGGGCGGCAACCAATGAGCAGTTCTTC,CASTLWRAATNEQFF
TRBV7-8,TRBJ1-1,-,-,TGTGCCAGCAGCCGGACTTCCCGGGGGGGAAGCACTGAAGCTTTCTTT,CASSRTSRGGSTEAFF
TRBV6-1,TRBJ1-5,TRBD1,-,TGTGCCAGCACAAGGACAGGGATAAATCAGCCCCAGCATTTT,CASTRTGINQPQHF
TRBV20-1,TRBJ2-5,-,few,TGCAGTGCTAGACCCGCGGGCCACCAAGAGACCCAGTACTTC,CSARPAGHQETQYF
TRBV29-1,TRBJ1-1,-,-,TGCGGCGTTGAAGGAATTTTGGGAAGGGGAACTGAAGCTTTCTTT,CGVEGILGRGTEAFF
TRBV7-2,TRBJ2-5,TRBD2,-,TGTGCCAGCTGCCAGCGGCGGGAGGAGACCCAGTACTTC,CASCQRREETQYF
TRBV12-3/TRBV12-4,TRBJ1-6,-,few,TGTGCCAGCAGCCCTGACAGGTTTAGCTCCTATAATTCACCCCTCCACTTT,CASSPDRFSSYNSPLHF